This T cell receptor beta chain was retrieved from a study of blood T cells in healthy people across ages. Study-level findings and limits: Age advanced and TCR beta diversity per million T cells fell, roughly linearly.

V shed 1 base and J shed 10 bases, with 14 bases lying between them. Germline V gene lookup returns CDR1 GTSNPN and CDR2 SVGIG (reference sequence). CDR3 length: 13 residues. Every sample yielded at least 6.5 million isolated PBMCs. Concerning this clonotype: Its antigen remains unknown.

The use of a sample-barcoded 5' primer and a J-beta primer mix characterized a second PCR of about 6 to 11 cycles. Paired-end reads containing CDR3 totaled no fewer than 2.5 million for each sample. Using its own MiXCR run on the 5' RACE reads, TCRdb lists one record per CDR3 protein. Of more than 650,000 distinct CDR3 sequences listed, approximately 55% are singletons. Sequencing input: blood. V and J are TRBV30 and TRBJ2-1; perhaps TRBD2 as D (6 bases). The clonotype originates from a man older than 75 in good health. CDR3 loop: CAWSGEARGEQFF. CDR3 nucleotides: TGTGCCTGGAGTGGGGAGGCGCGGGGAGAGCAGTTCTTC.